A selection of T cell receptor beta chains follows, all from one sample in a study of PD-L1 blockade in urothelial cancer. Sequencing was performed with immunoSEQ multiplex PCR; in TCRdb, only in-frame clones are kept and a portion is missing. Of nearly 45,000 clones listed, about 88% are singletons. Sample: PBMCs, taken around atezolizumab (anti-PD-L1) treatment. These receptors came from a donor over 35 with urothelial cancer. CDR3s include the opening cysteine and the closing phenylalanine or tryptophan. A D gene is named only where the DNA matches it firmly. Not all rows give a size; the values are once, few, many and, for expanded clones, a class.

d_gene	abundance	v_gene	j_gene	CDR3nt	CDR3aa
TRBD1	NA	TRBV6-5	TRBJ2-2	TGTGCCAGCAGTTCAAAACAGGGGGCGGGCACCGGGGAGCTGTTTTTT	CASSSKQGAGTGELFF
NA	NA	TRBV5-4	TRBJ2-5	TGTGCCAGCAGCTTGGCAACAGGCCCTCAAGAGACCCAGTACTTC	CASSLATGPQETQYF
NA	NA	TRBV27	TRBJ2-3	TGTGCCAGCAGTTTCCCGTCGAGTGATACGCAGTATTTT	CASSFPSSDTQYF
NA	NA	TRBV5-1	TRBJ1-2	TGCGCCAGCAGCTTGACAGGCTCTAACTATGGCTACACCTTC	CASSLTGSNYGYTF
NA	NA	TRBV29-1	TRBJ1-5	TGCAGCGTTGGCCAGGCCGGCCTGGGAGCCCAGCATTTT	CSVGQAGLGAQHF
TRBD2	NA	TRBV6-6	TRBJ2-7	TGTGCCAGCAGTTACCCGGGACTAGCGGGAACCTACGAGCAGTACTTC	CASSYPGLAGTYEQYF
TRBD2	NA	TRBV27	TRBJ2-3	TGTGCCAGCAGTTTTGGGCTAGCGGGAGGGGGTACGCAGTATTTT	CASSFGLAGGGTQYF
NA	few	TRBV19	TRBJ1-2	TGTGCCAGTGGACATGGGTATGGCTACACCTTC	CASGHGYGYTF
NA	NA	TRBV7-6	TRBJ2-3	TGTGCCAGCAGCTTGTCCCACACAGATACGCAGTATTTT	CASSLSHTDTQYF
NA	many	TRBV6-1	TRBJ2-1	TGTGCCAGCAGCCCCAGGGGATTGAGTCTCGATGAGCAGTTCTTC	CASSPRGLSLDEQFF
TRBD1	NA	TRBV28	TRBJ1-5	TGTGCCAGCAGTTCGGGACAGGGGGTTGCTCAGCCCCAGCATTTT	CASSSGQGVAQPQHF
TRBD2	NA	TRBV13	TRBJ2-3	TGTGCCAGCAGCTGGAGGACTAGCGGAGGTGGGGATACGCAGTATTTT	CASSWRTSGGGDTQYF
NA	NA	TRBV11-2	TRBJ1-2	TGTGCCAGCAGCTCAAGGGCAGCCCCAGGGTATGGCTACACCTTC	CASSSRAAPGYGYTF
TRBD2	once	TRBV6-9	TRBJ2-2	TGTGCCAGCAGTTTAGCGGGAGATTACACCGGGGAGCTGTTTTTT	CASSLAGDYTGELFF
NA	NA	TRBV4-3	TRBJ1-2	TGCGCCAGCAGCCCCCAGACGGCCTTGGGGGGTGGCTACACCTTC	CASSPQTALGGGYTF
NA	NA	TRBV7-3	TRBJ2-3	TGTGCCAGCAGCTTAACTGGGGGGAGGTCAGATACGCAGTATTTT	CASSLTGGRSDTQYF
TRBD1	few	TRBV19	TRBJ1-5	TGTGCCAGTACACCTCAGGGGGCCTATCAGCCCCAGCATTTT	CASTPQGAYQPQHF
TRBD2	once	TRBV5-6	TRBJ2-1	TGTGCCAGCAGCTACCTGGGGGCGGGAGGGGACAATGAGCAGTTCTTC	CASSYLGAGGDNEQFF
NA	NA	TRBV28	TRBJ2-4	TGTGCCAGCAGTGGGGCGGGGTCCGCCAAAAACATTCAGTACTTC	CASSGAGSAKNIQYF
NA	NA	TRBV1	TRBJ1-5	TGCACCAGCACCCCGGGACAGGGTAACTATAGCAATCAGCCCCAGCATTTT	CTSTPGQGNYSNQPQHF
NA	NA	TRBV19	TRBJ2-3	TGTGCCAGTAGGCCCCTAGCGAGTACAGCAGGTACGCAGTATTTT	CASRPLASTAGTQYF
TRBD2	NA	TRBV2	TRBJ2-5	TGTGCCAGCAGTGCCGTTAGCGGGAGGCCCGGGGGGGAGACCCAGTACTTC	CASSAVSGRPGGETQYF
TRBD1	once	TRBV4-3	TRBJ2-7	TGCGCCAGCAGCCTCCTCGGACAGGGGGCCTACGAGCAGTACTTC	CASSLLGQGAYEQYF
NA	NA	TRBV6-5	TRBJ1-5	TGTGCCAGCAGTTGGGCGGGGGACGGCACTCAGCCCCAGCATTTT	CASSWAGDGTQPQHF
TRBD2	NA	TRBV7-8	TRBJ2-7	TGTGCCAGCAGCCCCAATAGCGGGAGCTCCTACGAGCAGTACTTC	CASSPNSGSSYEQYF
TRBD2	NA	TRBV28	TRBJ2-3	TGTGCCCTATCGGGGGGGTTCGGTCGCACAGATACGCAGTATTTT	CALSGGFGRTDTQYF
NA	NA	TRBV6-1	TRBJ1-2	TGTGCCAGCAGTGAAACGGGGTTCGGTGGCTACACCTTC	CASSETGFGGYTF
TRBD1	NA	TRBV10-3	TRBJ2-1	TGTGCCATCAGTTGGGGGACGGGACAGGGAGGCGAGCAGTTCTTC	CAISWGTGQGGEQFF